Shown below are 19 T cell receptor beta chains from a single sample sequenced in a study of PD-1 blockade in mismatch repair-deficient tumors (dated by TCRdb to 2016 to 2017). The library was built by means of the immunoSEQ multiplex PCR assay. TCRdb limited this immuneACCESS table to in-frame rearrangements with V and J called. A share of clones is missing; checked studies link under half to unresolved V genes, and the rest is unexplained. This sample has some 15,000 clones in its table, and 84% of those were observed once. The ten largest clones add up to roughly 1.7% of the sample. Sequences were derived from PBMCs, sampled less than 25 weeks after starting pembrolizumab. Every receptor here comes from an adult with mismatch repair-deficient cancer.

V usage is TRBV28 and J usage is TRBJ2-7, with 7 nucleotides matching TRBD1. With 7 bases clipped from V and 3 bases from J, the junction kept 9 bases outside the gene matches. The CDR3 has 14 residues. Germline CDR1 and CDR2: MDHEN and SYDVKM. The CDR3 DNA is TGTGCCAGCATGGAGACAGGGAACATCTACGAGCAGTACTTC. It encodes CASMETGNIYEQYF.

The chain has TRBV9 and TRBJ2-1; TRBD2 matches at 14 bases. The germline V gene encodes CDR1 SGDLS and CDR2 YYNGEE. Unmatched junction bases numbered 2, after V lost 3 bases and J lost 6 bases. The CDR3 extends over 15 amino acids. The CDR3 region has the DNA TGTGCCAGCAGCGAGACTAGCGGGAGGGGCAATGAGCAGTTCTTC. Translated, it gives CASSETSGRGNEQFF.

The V gene is TRBV28, the J gene TRBJ1-2, with a possible D match to TRBD1 (5 bases). Germline V lookup: CDR1 MDHEN, CDR2 SYDVKM. The ends were cut back, 4 bases at V and 3 bases at J, with 15 bases in the middle. This CDR3 is 15 amino acids long. Here the CDR3 DNA reads TGTGCCAGCAGTTCCCCGGCAGGGTATGACTATGGCTACACCTTC. Translation: CASSSPAGYDYGYTF.

The chain links TRBV6-5 to TRBJ1-2; the match to TRBD1 covers 7 bases. There are 15 residues in the CDR3. Germline assignment: CDR1 MNHEY and CDR2 SVGAGI. The V segment lost 6 bases and the J segment 5 bases; nucleotides outside the gene matches: 12. CDR3 protein: CASREKTGSVYGYTF. The CDR3 bases are TGTGCCAGCAGGGAAAAGACAGGGTCTGTGTATGGCTACACCTTC.

The gene calls are TRBV27 and TRBJ1-2, with TRBD1 matching over 9 bases. V shed 0 bases and J 7 bases; nucleotides not matched to a gene: 3. This CDR3 contains 14 residues. Germline values: CDR1 MNHEY, CDR2 SMNVEV (reference sequence). The chain's CDR3 is CASSLSQGAGGYTF. Here the CDR3 DNA reads TGTGCCAGCAGTTTATCACAGGGGGCGGGTGGCTACACCTTC.

This chain joins TRBV27 and TRBJ2-4; 7 bases are a match to TRBD2. The CDR3 consists of 16 residues. The germline V gene encodes CDR1 MNHEY and CDR2 SMNVEV (reference sequence). Germline trimming cut 8 bases from V and 0 bases from J; bases unmatched to any gene: 10. CDR3 bases: TGTGCCAGCGCTAATCTAGCGGAACTAGCCAAAAACATTCAGTACTTC. This codes for CASANLAELAKNIQYF.

The chain couples TRBV18 to TRBJ2-7; 11 nucleotides align to TRBD2. Germline CDR1 reads KGHSH; CDR2 reads LQKENI. The junction had 6 bases not matched to a gene; V was cut back by 1 base and J by 1 base. This CDR3 has 17 amino acids. The CDR3 sequence is CASSPRPIAGGSYEQYF. For the CDR3, the DNA is TGTGCCAGCTCACCACGACCAATAGCGGGAGGGTCCTACGAGCAGTACTTC.

The chain joins TRBV6-5 to TRBJ1-2; the D is unclear. Trimming stripped 6 bases from V and 4 bases from J, with 15 bases between. Germline V gene data show CDR1 as MNHEY and CDR2 as SVGAGI. The CDR3 runs 14 residues. As DNA, the CDR3 is TGTGCCAGCAGCGTACGACGGGAGGGCTATGGCTACACCTTC. Amino acids: CASSVRREGYGYTF.

This clone came up once. Relative to the germline gene, one junction end is altered; a read error may explain this. The sample has other DNA sequences that encode this CDR3 too. The V call is TRBV18, the J call TRBJ1-5, with 7 nucleotides matching TRBD1. CDR1 and CDR2 from the germline V gene are KGHSH and LQKENI. The CDR3 spans 18 residues. The CDR3 region has the DNA TGTGCCAGCTCGCCACGGGATGGCCTACAGGGGAGCAATCAGCCCCAGCATTTT. This gives the protein CASSPRDGLQGSNQPQHF.

V is TRBV9 and J is TRBJ1-2; possibly TRBD1 for D (5 bases). V lost 0 bases to trimming and J lost 3 bases, with 6 bases between them. The CDR3 extends over 13 amino acids. Germline lookup yields CDR1 SGDLS and CDR2 YYNGEE. CDR3 amino acids: CASSVGRDYGYTF. Written as DNA, the CDR3 is TGTGCCAGCAGCGTAGGCAGGGACTATGGCTACACCTTC.

This chain connects TRBV5-1 to TRBJ1-2, with D possibly matching TRBD1 (6 bases). The CDR3 totals 13 residues. Trimming pared 4 bases from V and 5 bases from J, leaving 12 bases between. Per germline, CDR1 SGHRS and CDR2 YFSETQ. The CDR3 nucleotides are TGCGCCAGCAGCCCCGGCCAGGGGTATGGCTACACCTTC. Its protein is CASSPGQGYGYTF.

The chain employs TRBV27 and TRBJ1-6, with D possibly matching TRBD1 (5 bases). The CDR3 spans 15 residues. V was clipped by 0 bases and J by 8 bases, with 11 bases between them. CDR1 and CDR2 (germline): MNHEY, SMNVEV (reference sequence). The CDR3 loop reads CASSLSKQADSPLHF. CDR3 sequence (DNA): TGTGCCAGCAGTTTATCGAAACAGGCCGATTCACCCCTCCACTTT.

This clone showed up just once. The chain recombines TRBV5-1 with TRBJ2-3; 11 nucleotides match TRBD2. CDR1 and CDR2 (germline): SGHRS, YFSETQ. V lost 4 bases and J lost 2; bases outside the gene matches: 9. The CDR3 has 17 amino acids. In DNA, the CDR3 is TGCGCCAGCAGCCATAGACTAGCGGGATCGAACACAGATACGCAGTATTTT. This gives the protein CASSHRLAGSNTDTQYF.

The genes are TRBV10-1 and TRBJ2-5; no reliable D call. The DNA end is more similar to TRBJ2-7, so the J call may be wrong. Germline V lookup: CDR1 WNHNN, CDR2 SYGVQD (reference sequence). The CDR3 totals 13 residues. CDR3 protein: CASSEGGAYEQYF. CDR3 in DNA: TGCGCCAGCAGTGAGGGTGGGGCCTACGAGCAGTACTTC.

The chain is built from TRBV7-2 and TRBJ2-7, with TRBD2 identical over 7 bases. Germline V gene data show CDR1 as SGHTA and CDR2 as FQGNSA. Germline trimming cut 5 bases from V and 2 bases from J; bases unmatched to any gene: 9. There are 15 residues in the CDR3. CDR3 loop: CASSLSGGGAYEQYF. As DNA, the CDR3 is TGTGCCAGCAGCCTATCGGGAGGCGGGGCCTACGAGCAGTACTTC.

This chain joins TRBV13 and TRBJ2-5, with 8 nucleotides matching TRBD2. Trimming removed 2 bases from V and 1 base from J; junction bases left unmatched: 0. There are 14 residues in the CDR3. Germline assignment: CDR1 PRHDT and CDR2 FYEKMQ (reference sequence). The CDR3 coding sequence is TGTGCCAGCAGCTTAACTAGCGGCCAAGAGACCCAGTACTTC. Translating it yields CASSLTSGQETQYF.

The chain employs TRBV14 and TRBJ2-5; no definite D call. The germline CDR1 and CDR2 sequences are SGHDN and FVKESK. The CDR3 spans 15 residues. The ends were cut back, 1 base at V and 3 bases at J, with 12 bases in the middle. The CDR3 DNA sequence: TGTGCCAGCAGCCAAGCCTTGCGAAGAGAAGAGACCCAGTACTTC. Its translation is CASSQALRREETQYF.

The gene calls are TRBV5-1 and TRBJ2-5, with 11 bases identical to TRBD1. The CDR3 totals 15 residues. The J segment lost 1 base and the V segment lost 2 bases, leaving 1 base of the junction unmatched. Germline CDR1 is SGHRS and CDR2 is YFSETQ. The CDR3 reads CASSLGTGGQETQYF. CDR3 coding DNA: TGCGCCAGCAGCTTAGGGACAGGGGGCCAAGAGACCCAGTACTTC.

This chain's CDR3 is CASSPQAGQSEAFF. CDR3 in DNA: TGTGCCAGCTCACCACAGGCGGGACAGTCTGAAGCTTTCTTT. The rearrangement uses TRBV18 and TRBJ1-1; 7 positions agree with TRBD1. The length of the CDR3 is 14 residues. V shed 1 base, J shed 6 bases, and the junction held 5 bases outside the gene matches. Germline-derived CDR1 and CDR2 are KGHSH and LQKENI.